This entry lists 27 T cell receptor beta chains sequenced from one sample in a study of cytomegalovirus exposure and HLA in healthy donors. Primers: 60 Vbeta forward and 13 Jbeta reverse. Clones were read by immunoSEQ multiplex PCR, and TCRdb kept only the in-frame ones, dropping some. The table has over 100,000 clones, roughly 79% seen once. Source material: PBMCs. Receptors originate from a male donor in good health and CMV-seronegative.

The chain links TRBV2 to TRBJ2-6; a weak D match, TRBD2 (7 bases). Germline V CDR1 and CDR2: SNHLY, FYNNEI. V dropped 6 bases and J dropped 2 bases, with 14 bases sitting between them. The CDR3 loop spans 16 amino acids. DNA of the CDR3: TGTGCCAGCAGCGTAGGGGGGGGGACTGGGGCCAACGTCCTGACTTTC. It yields the protein CASSVGGGTGANVLTF.

This chain links TRBV30 with TRBJ2-3, with TRBD2 identical over 8 bases. Germline V lookup: CDR1 GTSNPN, CDR2 SVGIG (reference sequence). The CDR3 consists of 14 residues. The trim removed 8 bases at V and 1 base at J, leaving 8 bases unmatched. The CDR3 protein is CALATAGGTDTQYF. The DNA of the CDR3 is TGTGCCCTAGCCACAGCGGGGGGCACAGATACGCAGTATTTT. The complete variable domain, with remaining parts taken from reference TRBV30 and TRBJ2-3, reads SQTIHQWPATLVQPVGSPLSLECTVEGTSNPNLYWYRQAAGRGLQLLFYSVGIGQISSEVPQNLSASRPQDRQFILSSKKLLLSDSGFYLCALATAGGTDTQYFGPGTRLTVL.

The V call is TRBV5-4, the J call TRBJ1-1; the D gene is possibly TRBD1 (5 bases). From germline, CDR1 is SGHNT and CDR2 YYREEE (reference sequence). This CDR3 is 15 amino acids long. V dropped 3 bases and J dropped 1 base, with 13 bases sitting between them. CDR3 protein: CASSSTDRTNTEAFF. The CDR3 DNA sequence: TGTGCCAGCAGCTCGACCGACAGAACGAACACTGAAGCTTTCTTT.

The J gene is TRBJ1-5, the V gene TRBV19; no firm D call. Germline loops: CDR1 LNHDA, CDR2 SQIVND (reference sequence). V lost 3 bases, J lost 5 bases, and 5 bases lay in between. The CDR3 loop spans 12 amino acids. CDR3 amino acids: CASSILDQPQHF. CDR3 nucleotide sequence: TGTGCCAGTAGTATTTTAGATCAGCCCCAGCATTTT.

Notes on this clone: The sample has other DNA sequences that encode this CDR3 too. This chain links TRBV6-6 with TRBJ1-1; 10 bases match TRBD1. V lost 4 bases to trimming and J lost 5 bases; unmatched junction nucleotides: 4. Germline V gene data show CDR1 as MNHNY and CDR2 as SVGAGI (reference sequence). This CDR3 spans 14 amino acids. The DNA for the CDR3 is TGTGCCAGCAGTTGGACAGGGGGAGGGACTGAAGCTTTCTTT. Protein product: CASSWTGGGTEAFF.

This clone occurred a few times. The sample contains more than one DNA sequence encoding this CDR3. The V and J genes are TRBV6-1 and TRBJ1-4; TRBD1 agrees at 9 bases. This CDR3 is 14 amino acids long. Germline CDR1 and CDR2: MNHNS and SASEGT. V shed 6 bases, J shed 8 bases, and the junction held 7 bases outside the gene matches. The CDR3 loop is CASSPGQGNEKLFF. CDR3 nucleotides: TGTGCCAGCAGCCCGGGACAGGGTAACGAAAAACTGTTTTTT.

The chain combines TRBV10-3 with TRBJ1-1; D remains ambiguous. CDR1 is ENHRY, CDR2 SYGVKD, per germline. The V end lost 4 bases, the J end lost 1 base, and 10 bases lay between the germline ends. The CDR3 covers 14 residues. This CDR3 reads CAISGRGGNTEAFF. The CDR3 DNA sequence: TGTGCCATCAGTGGCCGGGGAGGGAACACTGAAGCTTTCTTT.

The V gene is TRBV15, the J gene TRBJ2-6; TRBD1 matches 8 bases. The CDR3 length is 17 residues. Germline V lookup: CDR1 LNHNV, CDR2 YYDKDF (reference sequence). Trimming cost V 0 bases and J 2 bases; bases outside gene matches: 3. The CDR3 bases are TGTGCCACCAGCAGAGATTACAGGGGGGCTGGGGCCAACGTCCTGACTTTC. Residues: CATSRDYRGAGANVLTF. Looking up the rest from reference TRBV15 and TRBJ2-6 gives the full variable domain: DAMVIQNPRYQVTQFGKPVTLSCSQTLNHNVMYWYQQKSSQAPKLLFHYYDKDFNNEADTPDNFQSRRPNTSFCFLDIRSPGLGDTAMYLCATSRDYRGAGANVLTFGAGSRLTVL.

The chain recombines TRBV4-1 with TRBJ1-2, with 7 bases that match TRBD1. The germline V gene encodes CDR1 MGHRA and CDR2 YSYEKL. The junction had 12 bases not matched to a gene; V was cut back by 6 bases and J by 5 bases. The CDR3 spans 15 residues. CDR3 bases: TGCGCCAGCAGTCCGACCGGGACAGCCCCTTATGGCTACACCTTC. It encodes CASSPTGTAPYGYTF.

V and J are TRBV6-5 and TRBJ2-7; TRBD1 matches 9 bases. CDR3 length: 15 amino acids. Germline CDR1 is MNHEY and CDR2 is SVGAGI. V shed 6 bases, J shed 7 bases, and the junction held 13 bases outside the gene matches. CDR3 sequence: CASRDGGTGMVEQYF. The CDR3 DNA sequence: TGTGCCAGCAGAGACGGTGGGACAGGGATGGTGGAGCAGTACTTC.

The rearrangement links TRBV11-2 to TRBJ2-3; D gene unclear. The CDR3 consists of 15 residues. V dropped 3 bases and J dropped 5 bases, with 15 bases sitting between them. Germline V gene lookup returns CDR1 SGHAT and CDR2 FQNNGV. CDR3 DNA: TGTGCCAGCAGCTTTGGCGGCCGAAGAGTAGATACGCAGTATTTT. Translation: CASSFGGRRVDTQYF.

The chain has TRBV18 and TRBJ1-4, with TRBD1 identical over 10 bases. The V gene's germline CDR1 is KGHSH and CDR2 LQKENI. Unmatched junction bases numbered 11, after V lost 2 bases and J lost 8 bases. The CDR3 length is 17 residues. The CDR3 nucleotides are TGTGCCAGCTCACCAGTCGGACCCGGGACAGGGGAGGAAAAACTGTTTTTT. Translation gives CASSPVGPGTGEEKLFF. Together with reference TRBV18 and TRBJ1-4, the CDR3 gives the full variable domain: NAGVMQNPRHLVRRRGQEARLRCSPMKGHSHVYWYRQLPEEGLKFMVYLQKENIIDESGMPKERFSAEFPKEGPSILRIQQVVRGDSAAYFCASSPVGPGTGEEKLFFGSGTQLSVL.

The rearrangement joins TRBV7-9 to TRBJ2-2; D gene ambiguous. Trimming cost V 3 bases and J 5 bases, with 7 bases left between them. Germline loops: CDR1 SEHNR, CDR2 FQNEAQ (reference sequence). The CDR3 contains 13 residues. CDR3 sequence reads: CASSFSQTGELFF. CDR3 bases: TGTGCCAGCAGCTTTTCTCAGACCGGGGAGCTGTTTTTT.

This clone was found once. This rearrangement joins TRBV6-4 to TRBJ2-3, with D hard to call. This CDR3 is built from 14 residues. V lost 5 bases and J lost 2, with 11 bases in between. The germline V gene encodes CDR1 MRHNA and CDR2 SNTAGT. The CDR3 here is CASSRDGFTDTQYF. The CDR3 DNA sequence: TGTGCCAGCAGTCGCGACGGGTTCACAGATACGCAGTATTTT.

This clone was recorded a few times. The V call is TRBV10-3, the J call TRBJ1-1, with D perhaps TRBD1 (6 bases). V dropped 6 bases and J dropped 6 bases, with 17 bases sitting between them. Germline V gene data show CDR1 as ENHRY and CDR2 as SYGVKD. This CDR3 region has 14 residues. The CDR3 coding sequence is TGTGCCATCAGCGAAACAGGGAGAGAGGCTGAAGCTTTCTTT. As protein: CAISETGREAEAFF.

The rearrangement links TRBV7-2 to TRBJ2-7, with D possibly matching TRBD1 (5 bases). Germline-derived CDR1 and CDR2 are SGHTA and FQGNSA. Trimming left V 6 bases short and J 1 base short, with 10 bases between. This CDR3 is 13 amino acids long. The CDR3 DNA sequence: TGTGCCAGCAGGCTCTCAGGGTCCTACGAGCAGTACTTC. It is translated as CASRLSGSYEQYF.

A note on this clone: This specimen includes other DNA sequences encoding the same CDR3. This rearrangement joins TRBV6-4 to TRBJ2-3; 9 bases are a match to TRBD2. The V and J ends lost 0 bases and 3 bases, in that order; junction bases with no gene match: 4. Germline loops: CDR1 MRHNA, CDR2 SNTAGT. The CDR3 length is 16 residues. The CDR3 DNA follows: TGTGCCAGCAGTGACTCCGCGGGGGGGCCGACAGATACGCAGTATTTT. Its translation: CASSDSAGGPTDTQYF.

V gene TRBV2 combines with J gene TRBJ1-4; a possible D gene is TRBD1 (6 bases). This CDR3 has 14 residues. The germline CDR1 and CDR2 sequences are SNHLY and FYNNEI. V lost 7 bases and J 4 bases, leaving 13 bases between the germline ends. CDR3 protein: CASNPDRINEKLFF. The CDR3 DNA reads as TGTGCCAGCAACCCCGACAGGATTAATGAAAAACTGTTTTTT.

The CDR3 sequence: CASSLTGGYSYEQYF. CDR3 in DNA: TGTGCCAGCAGTTTGACAGGGGGCTACTCCTACGAGCAGTACTTC. The J gene is TRBJ2-5, the V gene TRBV27, with 10 bases fitting TRBD1. The J call may be in error: the DNA end matches TRBJ2-7 better. Germline loops: CDR1 MNHEY, CDR2 SMNVEV (reference sequence). This CDR3 has 15 residues.

V usage is TRBV4-3 and J usage is TRBJ2-5; perhaps TRBD1 as D (6 bases). CDR3 length: 17 residues. Germline-derived CDR1 and CDR2 are LGHNA and YSLEER. Trimming took off 0 bases at V and 5 bases at J, with 19 bases between the two ends. The CDR3 loop is CASSQDGWQGSKETQYF. DNA for the CDR3: TGCGCCAGCAGCCAAGATGGGTGGCAGGGGAGTAAGGAGACCCAGTACTTC.

The chain recombines TRBV19 with TRBJ2-7, with D perhaps TRBD1 (5 bases). The V and J ends lost 1 base and 2 bases respectively, with 12 bases between them. CDR3 length: 15 amino acids. Germline V lookup: CDR1 LNHDA, CDR2 SQIVND (reference sequence). The CDR3 nucleotides are TGTGCCAGTAGTATAGGGCCGACAGCCGCCTACGAGCAGTACTTC. Encoded protein: CASSIGPTAAYEQYF.

This chain connects TRBV27 to TRBJ2-3; 8 nucleotides match TRBD2. The germline V gene encodes CDR1 MNHEY and CDR2 SMNVEV (reference sequence). J lost 5 bases, V lost 5 bases, and 12 bases had no gene match. The CDR3 is 16 residues long. CDR3 sequence reads: CASSAPGRGAGDTQYF. Here the CDR3 DNA reads TGTGCCAGCAGTGCCCCTGGGCGGGGGGCTGGAGATACGCAGTATTTT.

This clone was observed a few times. The V and J genes are TRBV2 and TRBJ1-4, with TRBD1 identical over 9 bases. This CDR3 comprises 14 residues. Germline V lookup: CDR1 SNHLY, CDR2 FYNNEI. With V trimmed by 7 bases and J by 8 bases, 8 bases remained unmatched. Here the CDR3 DNA reads TGTGCCAGCATACTGGACAGGGGTGGGGAAAAACTGTTTTTT. Protein: CASILDRGGEKLFF.

This clone was detected only once. The V gene is TRBV5-6, the J gene TRBJ2-1, with D perhaps TRBD1 (6 bases). This CDR3 is 16 amino acids long. Germline assignment: CDR1 SGHDT and CDR2 YYEEEE. V was clipped by 0 bases and J by 0 bases, with 10 bases between them. CDR3 DNA sequence: TGTGCCAGCAGCTTGGGACAGGAAATCTCCTACAATGAGCAGTTCTTC. The encoded protein is CASSLGQEISYNEQFF.

This clone is a singleton in its sample. This chain joins TRBV5-5 and TRBJ2-3; TRBD1 might be the D (6 bases). Germline V gives CDR1 SGHKS, CDR2 YYEKEE (reference sequence). The CDR3 has 14 amino acids. Trimming removed 5 bases at V and 0 bases at J, with 10 bases between. The CDR3 DNA sequence: TGTGCCAGCAGACGGACAGCTAGCACAGATACGCAGTATTTT. This sequence encodes CASRRTASTDTQYF.

This clone came up once. The V gene is TRBV12-5, the J gene TRBJ1-1, with 10 bases fitting TRBD1. The CDR3 length is 18 residues. Germline CDR1 reads LGHNT; CDR2 reads FRNRAP. V lost 2 bases and J lost 2; bases outside the gene matches: 11. CDR3 sequence (DNA): TGTGCTAGTGGTTTGCCGACCGGGACAGGGGACTCAAACACTGAAGCTTTCTTT. It codes for CASGLPTGTGDSNTEAFF.

This chain links TRBV9 with TRBJ2-7, with TRBD1 matching 8 bases. The CDR3 extends over 13 amino acids. Looked up from germline, CDR1 is SGDLS and CDR2 is YYNGEE. Losses at the gene ends were 7 bases for V and 2 bases for J; bases not matched to a gene: 5. The CDR3 region has the DNA TGTGCCAGCGGTACAGGGGGTCCCTACGAGCAGTACTTC. Its translation is CASGTGGPYEQYF.